This section outlines one T cell receptor (beta chain) sequence together with its context. Its antigen has not been determined. No qualities accompany the bases; no much larger clone lies one base away. The library was made by the immunoSEQ multiplex PCR assay. For the multiplex PCR, a mixture combining 60 forward primers for TCR Vbeta segments and 13 reverse primers for TCR Jbeta segments was used. A multiplex PCR assay on genomic DNA amplified the CDR3 region of rearranged TCR beta genes. On the Illumina HiSeq System, the amplified TCR beta libraries were sequenced as 87-base-pair reads. The authors' analysis ran thus. A later analysis tallied about 77 million unique TCR beta chains across the 700 or so repertoires, and around 10 million of those chains were shared by two or more donors. Raw reads were error-corrected and collapsed into unique sequences with a nearest-neighbor algorithm that merged closely related sequences to remove PCR and sequencing errors. CDR3 sequences were aligned to IMGT reference sequences to assign V, D and J gene segments. Each retained sequence needed at least a six-nucleotide match to both a V gene segment and a J gene segment. Rearrangements were classified as productive when the CDR3 lacked stop codons and remained in frame with V and J, and all other rearrangements were classified as non-productive. CDR3 was defined by IMGT convention, running from the second conserved V-encoded cysteine to the conserved J-encoded phenylalanine. In an earlier analysis of around 640 of the donors, sequences lacking an unambiguous match to a single V gene segment were excluded. An earlier analysis of several hundred of the donors classified V segments as functional when productive rearrangements were above 56.7% and as segregating when the standard deviation between donors was above 5%. A statistical classification framework was built to diagnose cytomegalovirus status from the catalog of TCR beta chain sequences. In a later analysis, V and J genes were assigned by comparing TCR nucleotide sequences against IMGT/GENE-DB human TR gene sequences. In a later analysis, CDR3 sequences and most-parsimonious VDJ recombination scenarios were assigned using the TCRdist pipeline. In a later analysis, each TCR beta chain was defined by its CDR3 amino acid sequence together with its V-gene family, and reads without a unique V-gene family were excluded. As a way to deal with suspected cross-contamination and a sequencing artifact, a later analysis dropped roughly 600 nucleotide sequences that were highly shared and had low generation probability. For each public chain, a later analysis derived a clonal expansion index from normalized ranks of inferred template counts within each repertoire. In a later analysis, generation probabilities were computed using a VDJ recombination model fitted to out-of-frame rearrangements, and the results were checked against IGoR. In a later analysis, hypergeometric tests were used to score TCR-TCR, TCR-HLA and TCR-CMV co-occurrence, with a repertoire-size bias correction applied to TCR pairs. To estimate false discovery rates, a later analysis permuted the HLA or CMV assignments 20 times. In a later analysis, co-occurring TCRs were grouped using DBSCAN, with TCRdist sequence similarity added in when clustering inside HLA-allele-positive subsets. Repertoires with fewer than 30,000 or more than 120,000 public chains were left out of co-occurrence clustering, as were a few repertoires with anomalous nucleotide sharing. As stored in TCRdb, this immuneACCESS dataset retains in-frame rearrangements with V and J assigned. A fraction of the clones does not appear; measured against another copy, unresolved V genes explain less than half of the discrepancy, and the remainder lacks a known reason. V and J calls and clone size are as listed in that table; D and trimming were resolved from the DNA. The sample table lists roughly 150,000 clones, approximately 70% of them with a count of one. In total, the top ten clones hold under 2.5% of the sample.

The cohort was made up of several hundred healthy bone marrow donors. At the time of sampling, every cohort member was nominally healthy, though immune exposures that went unrecorded were likely present. The donor tested CMV seropositive, placing the donor among the approximately 290 seropositive members of the cohort. A peripheral blood sample was collected from each donor, and TCR beta sequencing was performed on peripheral blood mononuclear cells. The Qiagen DNeasy Blood Extraction Kit was used to extract genomic DNA from the blood cell samples. Per the germline V gene (reference sequence), LNHDA is the CDR1 and SQIVND is the CDR2. V loses 4 bases, J loses 4 bases, and the germline ends lie 13 bases apart. The CDR3 holds 14 amino acids from the cysteine to the phenylalanine. The entry retains the CDR3 DNA only, 42 bases that are in frame from base 1. This record belongs to a study of cytomegalovirus exposure and HLA in healthy donors (dated by TCRdb to 2017 to 2019). As for the study more broadly: According to an earlier analysis of 587 of the donors, about 179 million T cells yielded roughly 110 million unique TCR beta sequences and less than 300 Gb of sequence data. To predict cytomegalovirus infection status, the study combined high-throughput TCR immunosequencing, statistical association of individual TCRs with disease status, and machine learning. About 320 gigabases of sequencing data and approximately 85 million unique TCR sequences were included in an early release covering roughly 600 HLA-typed donors. Donor age, sex, ethnicity and CMV serostatus were compiled alongside the repertoire data. The study was designed to test whether signatures of past pathogen exposure could be identified by cataloging public T cell receptors. In a later genetic analysis, genome-wide SNP genotypes for about 55% of the roughly 670 donors were used, and that subset was treated as a discovery cohort. HLA typing included class I and class II loci at four-digit resolution. Besides the first cohort of 666 subjects, a separate validation cohort made up of over 95 different subjects was used. Typing coverage differed by locus: A, B, C, DRB1 and DQB1 were typed in roughly 620-630 donors, DQA1 in approximately 520, DPA1 in 600 to 610, and DPB1 in 400 to 490. In a later analysis, previously published TCR beta repertoires from several hundred donors were re-analyzed and high-resolution HLA genotyping was added so that TCR occurrence patterns could be studied. Using immunosequencing, the study profiled T cell repertoires from around 680 subjects and related those repertoires to cytomegalovirus serostatus. Among about 400 genotyped donors of the cohort, an average of roughly 230,000 unique TCR beta nucleotide sequences was sequenced per donor, of which 15% to 20% were non-productive. The later analysis used no new phenotypic data to find candidate immune exposures, relying instead on TCR beta sequences and their occurrence across donors. A handful of DR-DQ haplotypes were handled as single units for association and clustering because linkage in the cohort was strong. An earlier analysis of fewer than 750 of the donors used high-throughput TCR beta sequencing to judge whether each TCR beta V gene segment behaved as functional or pseudogenic. The genetic ancestry cluster associated with self-reported Caucasian donors included roughly 84% of the approximately 400 genotyped donors. All discovery cohort repertoires had been generated on a single sequencing platform. What the study reported, not specific to this receptor: A later analysis found that TCR association rates varied across HLA loci, with DRB1 alleles showing the most associated TCRs and HLA-C alleles the fewest. In a later analysis, around 15,000 TCR beta sequences were associated with specific HLA alleles at a false discovery rate of 0.05. In vitro tests confirmed that a few of the cytomegalovirus-associated TCR beta chains recognize cytomegalovirus antigens. When HLA alleles, especially DR and DQ, strongly co-occurred, TCR associations were difficult to assign to individual alleles. A further reported finding was that TCR beta sequences accurately predicted the HLA-A and HLA-B alleles for most subjects in the first cohort. HLA typing was unavailable for some donors at each locus, so association tests used only the typed subset. A later analysis found that most CMV-associated TCR beta chains appeared HLA-restricted, with HLA associations seemingly driven largely by CMV exposure. Immune exposure information for the cohort was limited to CMV serostatus. In a later analysis, HLA-associated TCR beta chains showed more clonal expansion and lower generation probabilities than non-associated chains that were equally common. According to a later analysis, parvovirus B19, influenza, CMV and Epstein-Barr virus appeared linked to several top co-occurrence clusters. This cohort had only TCR beta chains sequenced, and the lack of alpha or paired-chain data limited which features could be detected. V-gene and J-gene trimming of TCR beta chains was associated with a missense DCLRE1C variant in a later genetic analysis, and the association was replicated in an independent cohort. Across donors, most TCR sequences were observed very rarely, whereas some public TCRs were present in many individuals. Linkage disequilibrium might explain the correlated functional status among segregating V segments, but an unknown experimental factor could not be excluded. A group of highly shared sequence variants was considered likely to be a technical artifact of the sequencing pipeline. A total of some 180 TCR beta chains were listed by the study as associated with cytomegalovirus. It was suggested by the authors that the approach could potentially be generalized to other disease states and immunological phenotypes. In both the original and validation cohorts, the classifier was reported to diagnose cytomegalovirus status with high specificity and sensitivity. Approximately 18 rarely observed V segments, including chromosome 9 orphons, were excluded from the earlier analysis of some 590 of the donors because counts were too low. Roughly uniform sequencing depth across donors was assumed in presence/absence analyses, although this assumption may not hold. The 87-base-pair reads could not distinguish some IMGT-functional V segments, including TRBV6-2 and TRBV6-3, so those segments were excluded. A later genetic analysis reported fewer N-insertions in productive TCRs among donors in an Asian-associated ancestry cluster than the roughly 720-donor mean. An earlier analysis of around 540 of the donors showed that most TCR beta V segments appeared in productive rearrangements either about 87% or about 30% of the time, which broadly matched IMGT annotations.

The chain is assembled from TRBV19 and TRBJ1-2, with a tentative D gene TRBD1 over 6 matching bases. The origin of this receptor is a woman in her fifties or sixties in good health and CMV-seropositive. Sample: PBMCs. The CDR3 protein sequence reads: CASSTGIGGYGYTF. The DNA reads TGTGCCAGTAGTACCGGTATAGGGGGCTATGGCTACACCTTC.